The 21 T cell receptor beta chains below come from one sample, sequenced in a study of vaccination effects on CD4 cells after COVID-19. Sequencing used immunoSEQ multiplex PCR; TCRdb keeps in-frame clones, though not all of them. This table has approximately 87,000 clones, approximately 74% appearing once. Their target antigens are unknown. Before sequencing, viral peptide pools were used by the ViraFEST assay to expand antigen-specific CD4+ T cells. Researchers isolated CD4+ T cells once ten to eleven days of culture had elapsed. The sample here was CD4+ T cells from PBMCs cultured with HCoV-229E spike peptides, taken before COVID-19 vaccination. The receptor set was obtained from a human donor who received a COVID-19 vaccine.

The genes are TRBV7-8 and TRBJ1-4; weak D call: TRBD1 (5 bases). Per the germline V gene, CDR1 is SGHVS and CDR2 is FQNEAQ. V was pared by 3 bases and J by 8 bases, with 10 bases between. The CDR3 has 13 amino acids. The CDR3 DNA follows: TGTGCCAGCAGCTTCGGGCGGGGGGAAAAACTGTTTTTT. Protein: CASSFGRGEKLFF.

The V gene is TRBV5-1, the J gene TRBJ1-2; D is undetermined. V shed 4 bases and J shed 4 bases, with 20 bases lying between them. CDR1 SGHRS and CDR2 YFSETQ come from the germline V gene. The CDR3 contains 16 residues. This chain's CDR3 is CASSPEGVGYLYGYTF. The CDR3 DNA is TGCGCCAGCAGCCCGGAGGGCGTCGGGTACCTCTATGGCTACACCTTC.

In nucleotides, the CDR3 is TGTGCCAGCAGCTCGCAGGGATTCAATGAGCAGTTCTTC. Its translation is CASSSQGFNEQFF. V usage is TRBV7-3 and J usage is TRBJ2-1, with a possible D match to TRBD1 (5 bases). This CDR3 contains 13 residues. CDR1 and CDR2 (germline): SGHTA, FQGTGA. V was trimmed by 4 bases and J by 6 bases, leaving 10 bases between them.

The J gene is TRBJ1-6, the V gene TRBV5-1, with a possible D match to TRBD1 (5 bases). The germline CDR1 and CDR2 sequences are SGHRS and YFSETQ. CDR3 size: 15 residues. Trimming took 0 bases from V and 8 from J, leaving 12 bases between them. CDR3 loop: CASSLASLGDSPLHF. The CDR3 DNA reads TGCGCCAGCAGCTTGGCCAGCTTGGGGGATTCACCCCTCCACTTT.

The rearrangement joins TRBV19 to TRBJ1-3; 7 nucleotides match TRBD1. CDR1 is LNHDA and CDR2 is SQIVND in the germline V gene (reference sequence). This CDR3 spans 17 amino acids. V dropped 5 bases and J dropped 4; count of bases not matched to a gene: 14. The CDR3: CASSLRTGGLSGNTIYF. The CDR3 DNA sequence: TGTGCCAGTAGTCTCCGGACAGGAGGTCTCTCGGGAAACACCATATATTTT.

The rearrangement links TRBV7-8 to TRBJ2-5; 7 nucleotides match TRBD1. The trim removed 5 bases at V and 5 bases at J, leaving 11 bases unmatched. Per the germline V gene, CDR1 is SGHVS and CDR2 is FQNEAQ. The CDR3 is 15 residues long. Written as DNA, the CDR3 is TGTGCCAGCAGCCTGACTGACAGGGAGTGGGAGACCCAGTACTTC. Translation: CASSLTDREWETQYF.

This chain links TRBV6-1 with TRBJ2-3; 8 bases agree with TRBD1. The CDR3 contains 15 residues. Germline V CDR1 and CDR2: MNHNS, SASEGT. V lost 3 bases, J lost 3 bases, and 5 bases stayed unmatched. CDR3: CASSDRTGPTDTQYF. The CDR3 nucleotides read TGTGCCAGCAGTGACCGGACAGGGCCTACAGATACGCAGTATTTT.

V usage is TRBV9 and J usage is TRBJ2-3; weak D call: TRBD1 (5 bases). Germline lookup yields CDR1 SGDLS and CDR2 YYNGEE. The V and J ends lost 4 bases and 6 bases respectively, with 15 bases between them. This CDR3 spans 14 amino acids. The CDR3 reads CASSPQVSSDTQYF. The CDR3 region has the DNA TGTGCCAGCAGCCCACAGGTCAGCAGTGATACGCAGTATTTT.

This clone was found once. This chain links TRBV6-1 with TRBJ1-2; D is possibly TRBD1 (5 bases). The germline V and J ends were trimmed by 1 base and 5 bases, with 14 bases remaining between them. CDR3 size: 15 residues. The germline V gene encodes CDR1 MNHNS and CDR2 SASEGT. CDR3 bases: TGTGCCAGCAGTGAAGTAAATGTGGCAGGGTATGGCTACACCTTC. Residues: CASSEVNVAGYGYTF.

The CDR3 reads CAWSVGRSGANVLTF. As DNA, the CDR3 is TGTGCCTGGAGTGTGGGGCGCTCTGGGGCCAACGTCCTGACTTTC. J is TRBJ2-6 and V is TRBV30, with D possibly matching TRBD1 (5 bases). This CDR3 has 15 residues. Germline values: CDR1 GTSNPN, CDR2 SVGIG (reference sequence). Trimming took 0 bases from V and 0 from J, leaving 6 bases between them.

The J gene is TRBJ2-3, the V gene TRBV28; D gene unclear. The CDR3 contains 14 residues. V was clipped by 2 bases and J by 1 base, with 7 bases between them. Germline values: CDR1 MDHEN, CDR2 SYDVKM. DNA for the CDR3: TGTGCCAGCAGTTTAGGTCCACGCACAGATACGCAGTATTTT. Encoded protein: CASSLGPRTDTQYF.

The chain carries TRBV2 and TRBJ2-3, with TRBD1 matching over 10 bases. The CDR3 totals 16 residues. CDR1 and CDR2 (germline): SNHLY, FYNNEI. J lost 3 bases, V lost 3 bases, and 6 bases had no gene match. In DNA form, the CDR3 reads TGTGCCAGCAGTGACTATGGGACAGGGGTAACAGATACGCAGTATTTT. This codes for CASSDYGTGVTDTQYF.

This clone was detected only a few times. This sequence joins TRBV11-2 and TRBJ2-5; D unresolved. CDR1 is SGHAT and CDR2 is FQNNGV in the germline V gene. Trimming removed 2 bases from V and 5 bases from J, with 12 bases in between. The CDR3 is 14 amino acids. CDR3 sequence: CASSLPSTPETQYF. The CDR3 DNA sequence: TGTGCCAGCAGCTTACCGTCGACTCCGGAGACCCAGTACTTC. Combining the CDR3 with reference TRBV11-2 and TRBJ2-5 gives the whole variable domain EAGVAQSPRYKIIEKRQSVAFWCNPISGHATLYWYQQILGQGPKLLIQFQNNGVVDDSQLPKDRFSAERLKGVDSTLKIQPAKLEDSAVYLCASSLPSTPETQYFGPGTRLLVL.

The chain is built from TRBV28 and TRBJ2-3, with no clear D. The CDR3 is made up of 13 amino acids. CDR1 is MDHEN and CDR2 is SYDVKM in the germline V gene. The germline V and J ends were trimmed by 5 bases and 11 bases, with 17 bases remaining between them. As DNA, the CDR3 is TGTGCCAGCAGTCCCACGACTCCCTTCGGGCAGTATTTT. This translates into CASSPTTPFGQYF.

Only a few counts were recorded for this clone. V and J are TRBV2 and TRBJ1-1; D call uncertain. The V gene's germline CDR1 is SNHLY and CDR2 FYNNEI. The length of the CDR3 is 10 residues. V lost 4 bases to trimming and J lost 11 bases, with 8 bases between them. The CDR3 sequence: CASSGGKAFF. The CDR3 DNA reads as TGTGCCAGCAGTGGAGGTAAGGCTTTCTTT.

The chain uses TRBV4-2 and TRBJ1-5; 9 positions agree with TRBD1. The V gene end was trimmed by 5 bases and the J gene end by 5 bases; junction bases not matched to a gene: 7. Germline values: CDR1 LGHNA, CDR2 YNFKEQ. The length of the CDR3 is 15 residues. CDR3 bases: TGTGCCAGCAGCGCACGGGGACAGGGCGATCAGCCCCAGCATTTT. Translating gives CASSARGQGDQPQHF.

The rearrangement links TRBV5-1 to TRBJ2-7, with a weak D call TRBD2 (6 bases). The V end lost 0 bases, the J end lost 5 bases, and 12 bases lay between the germline ends. Germline CDR1 SGHRS, CDR2 YFSETQ. This CDR3 has 14 residues. CDR3 DNA: TGCGCCAGCAGCTTGGGCGGGGTGGGCAACGAGCAGTACGTC. Translation gives CASSLGGVGNEQYV.

This chain joins TRBV2 and TRBJ1-6; D gene unclear. The germline V gene encodes CDR1 SNHLY and CDR2 FYNNEI. Trimming left V 6 bases short and J 6 bases short, with 12 bases between. The CDR3 runs 14 residues. CDR3 nucleotide sequence: TGTGCCAGCAGCTGGGTGGCGGGTAATTCACCCCTCCACTTT. Protein: CASSWVAGNSPLHF. Looking up the rest from reference TRBV2 and TRBJ1-6 gives the full variable domain: EPEVTQTPSHQVTQMGQEVILRCVPISNHLYFYWYRQILGQKVEFLVSFYNNEISEKSEIFDDQFSVERPDGSNFTLKIRSTKLEDSAMYFCASSWVAGNSPLHFGNGTRLTVT.

The chain employs TRBV7-2 and TRBJ2-5; 8 nucleotides line up with TRBD2. This CDR3 is 18 amino acids long. With 5 bases clipped from V and 3 bases from J, the junction kept 17 bases outside the gene matches. From germline, CDR1 is SGHTA and CDR2 FQGNSA. The CDR3 DNA sequence: TGTGCCAGCAGCAAGCTAACGGGTCTAGCGGGCAAAGAAGAGACCCAGTACTTC. Translated: CASSKLTGLAGKEETQYF.

This clone was observed a few times. The CDR3 nucleotides read TGTGCCAGCAGCAAAGCCAACTCTCGGGGCACCGGGGAGCTGTTTTTT. It specifies CASSKANSRGTGELFF. The chain is built from TRBV21-1 and TRBJ2-2; TRBD2 was called by the table and not checked on the DNA. TRBV21-1 constitutes a pseudogene. The CDR3 length is 16 residues.

V gene TRBV5-1 combines with J gene TRBJ1-2; 8 bases agree with TRBD1. Germline CDR1 SGHRS, CDR2 YFSETQ. With V trimmed by 7 bases and J by 4 bases, 12 bases remained unmatched. The CDR3 is 15 residues long. This CDR3 reads CASGIGTTGGYGYTF. CDR3 bases: TGCGCCAGCGGAATAGGGACCACAGGGGGCTATGGCTACACCTTC.